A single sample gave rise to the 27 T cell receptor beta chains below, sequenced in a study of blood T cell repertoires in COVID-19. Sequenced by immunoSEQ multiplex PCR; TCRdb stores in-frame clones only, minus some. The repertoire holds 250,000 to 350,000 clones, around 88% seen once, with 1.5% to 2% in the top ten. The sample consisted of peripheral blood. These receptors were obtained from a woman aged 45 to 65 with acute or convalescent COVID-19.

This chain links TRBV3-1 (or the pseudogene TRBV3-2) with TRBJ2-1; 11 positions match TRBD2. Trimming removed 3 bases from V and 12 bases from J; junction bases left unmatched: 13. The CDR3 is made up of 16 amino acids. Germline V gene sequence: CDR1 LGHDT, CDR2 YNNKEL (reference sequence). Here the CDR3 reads CASSHRLAGRLSGQFF. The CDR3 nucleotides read TGTGCCAGCAGCCACCGACTAGCGGGGCGCCTTAGCGGGCAGTTCTTC.

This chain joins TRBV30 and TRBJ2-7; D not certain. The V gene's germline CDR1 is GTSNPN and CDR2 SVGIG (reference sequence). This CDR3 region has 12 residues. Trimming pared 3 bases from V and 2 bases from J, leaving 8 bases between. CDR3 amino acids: CAWRVSAYEQYF. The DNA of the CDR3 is TGTGCCTGGAGAGTTTCGGCCTACGAGCAGTACTTC.

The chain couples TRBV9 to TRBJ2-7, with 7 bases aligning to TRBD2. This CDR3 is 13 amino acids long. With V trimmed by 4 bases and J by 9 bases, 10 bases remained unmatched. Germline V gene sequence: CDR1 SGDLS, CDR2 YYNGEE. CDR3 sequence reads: CASSSSGSLRQYF. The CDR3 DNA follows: TGTGCCAGCAGCAGTAGCGGGTCGTTGAGGCAGTACTTC.

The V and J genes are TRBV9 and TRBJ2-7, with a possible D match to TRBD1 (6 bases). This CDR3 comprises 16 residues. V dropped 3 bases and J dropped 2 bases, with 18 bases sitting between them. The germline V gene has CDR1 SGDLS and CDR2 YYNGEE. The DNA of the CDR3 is TGTGCCAGCAGCGCCCGACCCGGACAGAACACCTACGAGCAGTACTTC. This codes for CASSARPGQNTYEQYF.

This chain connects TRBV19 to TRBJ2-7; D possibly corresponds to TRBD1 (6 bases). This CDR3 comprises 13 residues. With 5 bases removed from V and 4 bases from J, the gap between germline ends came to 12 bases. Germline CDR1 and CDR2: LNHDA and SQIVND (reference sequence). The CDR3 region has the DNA TGTGCCAGTAGTCCCGGGACACGTTACGAGCAGTACTTC. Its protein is CASSPGTRYEQYF.

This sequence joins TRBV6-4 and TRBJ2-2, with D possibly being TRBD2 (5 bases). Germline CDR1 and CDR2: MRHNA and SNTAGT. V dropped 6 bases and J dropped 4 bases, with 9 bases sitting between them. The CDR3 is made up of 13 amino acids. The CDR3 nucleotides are TGTGCCAGCAGCCCTCGGGGCACCGGGGAGCTGTTTTTT. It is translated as CASSPRGTGELFF.

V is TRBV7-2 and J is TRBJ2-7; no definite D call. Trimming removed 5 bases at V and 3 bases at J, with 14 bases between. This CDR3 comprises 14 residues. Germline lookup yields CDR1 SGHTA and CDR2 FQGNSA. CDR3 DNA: TGTGCCAGCAGCCGCTCTAGTGCTGGCTACGAGCAGTACTTC. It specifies CASSRSSAGYEQYF. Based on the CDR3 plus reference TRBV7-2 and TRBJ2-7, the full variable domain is GAGVSQSPSNKVTEKGKDVELRCDPISGHTALYWYRQSLGQGLEFLIYFQGNSAPDKSGLPSDRFSAERTGGSVSTLTIQRTQQEDSAVYLCASSRSSAGYEQYFGPGTRLTVT.

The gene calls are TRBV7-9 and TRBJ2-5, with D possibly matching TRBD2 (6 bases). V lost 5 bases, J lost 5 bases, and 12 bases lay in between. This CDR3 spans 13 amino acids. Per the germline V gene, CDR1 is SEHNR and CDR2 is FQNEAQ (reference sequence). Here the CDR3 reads CASSPWGEETQYF. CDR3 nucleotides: TGTGCCAGCAGCCCTTGGGGGGAGGAGACCCAGTACTTC.

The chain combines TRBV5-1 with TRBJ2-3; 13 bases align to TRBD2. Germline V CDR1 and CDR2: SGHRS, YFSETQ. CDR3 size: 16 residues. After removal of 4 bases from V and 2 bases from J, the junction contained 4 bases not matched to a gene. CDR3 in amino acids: CASSLGLAGFTDTQYF. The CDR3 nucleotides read TGCGCCAGCAGCCTGGGACTAGCGGGGTTCACAGATACGCAGTATTTT.

The CDR3 spells CASIPPRGKAYEQYF. The CDR3 DNA follows: TGTGCCAGCATTCCCCCGAGGGGGAAAGCCTACGAGCAGTACTTC. The rearrangement uses TRBV6-5 and TRBJ2-7; TRBD1 is a possible D gene (6 bases). Germline CDR1 and CDR2: MNHEY and SVGAGI. The V end lost 7 bases, the J end lost 2 bases, and 18 bases lay between the germline ends. The CDR3 has 15 amino acids.

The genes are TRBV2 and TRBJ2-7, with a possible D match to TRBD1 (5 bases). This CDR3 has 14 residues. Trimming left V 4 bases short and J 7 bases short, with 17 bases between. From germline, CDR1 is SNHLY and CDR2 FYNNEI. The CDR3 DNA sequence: TGTGCCAGCAGTGGACAGAGGCAGGTGCGGGAGCAGTACTTC. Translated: CASSGQRQVREQYF.

This CDR3 reads CASSWTSPTQYF. The CDR3 coding sequence is TGTGCCAGCAGCTGGACTAGCCCGACCCAGTACTTC. The J gene is TRBJ2-5, the V gene TRBV7-6; 8 bases fit TRBD2. CDR1 and CDR2 (germline): SGHVS, FNYEAQ. The length of the CDR3 is 12 residues. J gave up 7 bases and V 4 bases, and 2 bases lay outside the gene matches.

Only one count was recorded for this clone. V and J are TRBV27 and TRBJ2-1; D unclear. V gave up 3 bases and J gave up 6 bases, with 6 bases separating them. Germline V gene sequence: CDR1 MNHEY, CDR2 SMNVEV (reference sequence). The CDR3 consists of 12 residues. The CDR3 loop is CASSFRPNEQFF. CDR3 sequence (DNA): TGTGCCAGCAGTTTTCGTCCCAATGAGCAGTTCTTC.

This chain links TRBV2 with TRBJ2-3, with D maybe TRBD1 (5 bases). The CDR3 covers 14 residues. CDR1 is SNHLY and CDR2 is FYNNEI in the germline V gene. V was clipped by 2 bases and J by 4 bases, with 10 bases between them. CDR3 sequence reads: CASSESQGADTQYF. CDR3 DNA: TGTGCCAGCAGTGAATCGCAGGGCGCAGATACGCAGTATTTT. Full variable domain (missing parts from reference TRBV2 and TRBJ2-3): EPEVTQTPSHQVTQMGQEVILRCVPISNHLYFYWYRQILGQKVEFLVSFYNNEISEKSEIFDDQFSVERPDGSNFTLKIRSTKLEDSAMYFCASSESQGADTQYFGPGTRLTVL.

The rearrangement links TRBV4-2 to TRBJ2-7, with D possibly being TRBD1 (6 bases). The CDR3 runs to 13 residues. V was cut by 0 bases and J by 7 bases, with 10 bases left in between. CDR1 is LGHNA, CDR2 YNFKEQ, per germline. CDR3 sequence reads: CASSQEQGLEQYF. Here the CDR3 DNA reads TGTGCCAGCAGCCAAGAGCAGGGGTTGGAGCAGTACTTC.

CDR3 sequence (DNA): TGTGCCAGTAGTCCCCTCGGGGCTAATGAAAAACTGTTTTTT. It is translated as CASSPLGANEKLFF. The chain couples TRBV19 to TRBJ1-4; D is ambiguous. The CDR3 is made up of 14 amino acids. Trimming stripped 5 bases from V and 3 bases from J, with 10 bases between. Germline V gives CDR1 LNHDA, CDR2 SQIVND (reference sequence). Full variable domain (remainder filled in from reference TRBV19 and TRBJ1-4): DGGITQSPKYLFRKEGQNVTLSCEQNLNHDAMYWYRQDPGQGLRLIYYSQIVNDFQKGDIAEGYSVSREKKESFPLTVTSAQKNPTAFYLCASSPLGANEKLFFGSGTQLSVL.

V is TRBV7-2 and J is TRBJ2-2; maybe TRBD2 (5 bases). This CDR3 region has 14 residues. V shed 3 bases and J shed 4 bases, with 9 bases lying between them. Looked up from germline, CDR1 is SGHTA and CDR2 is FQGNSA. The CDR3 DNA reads TGTGCCAGCAGCTTTACTAGTTCCACCGGGGAGCTGTTTTTT. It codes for CASSFTSSTGELFF.

CDR3 nucleotide sequence: TGTGCCAGCAGTTACTCTCGGACAGGGGTCTACGAGCAGTACTTC. Translation: CASSYSRTGVYEQYF. V usage is TRBV6-5 and J usage is TRBJ2-7; 9 bases map to TRBD1. V lost 0 bases and J lost 3; bases outside the gene matches: 3. The CDR3 length is 15 residues. The germline gives CDR1 MNHEY, CDR2 SVGAGI.

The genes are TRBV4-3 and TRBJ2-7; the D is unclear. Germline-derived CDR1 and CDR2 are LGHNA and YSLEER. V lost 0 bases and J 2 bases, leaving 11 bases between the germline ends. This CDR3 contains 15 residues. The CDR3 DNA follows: TGCGCCAGCAGCCAAGACCTGAGGAGTCCCTACGAGCAGTACTTC. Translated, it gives CASSQDLRSPYEQYF.

CDR3 protein: CASSMWGVDEKLFF. In nucleotides, the CDR3 is TGTGCCAGCAGTATGTGGGGGGTTGATGAAAAACTGTTTTTT. The chain links TRBV7-9 to TRBJ1-4; D might be TRBD1 (5 bases). With 6 bases removed from V and 6 bases from J, the gap between germline ends came to 14 bases. In germline, CDR1 is SEHNR, CDR2 FQNEAQ (reference sequence). The CDR3 sequence is 14 residues long.

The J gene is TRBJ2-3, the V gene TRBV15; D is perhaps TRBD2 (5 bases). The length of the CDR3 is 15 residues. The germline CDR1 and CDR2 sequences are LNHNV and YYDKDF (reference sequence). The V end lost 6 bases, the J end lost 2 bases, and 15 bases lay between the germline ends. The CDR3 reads CATRMGAALTDTQYF. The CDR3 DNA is TGTGCCACCAGGATGGGAGCCGCGCTCACAGATACGCAGTATTTT.

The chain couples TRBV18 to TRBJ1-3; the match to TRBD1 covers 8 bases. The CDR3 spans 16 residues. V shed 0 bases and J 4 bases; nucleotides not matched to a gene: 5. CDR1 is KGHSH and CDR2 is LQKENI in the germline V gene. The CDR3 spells CASSPPMTGVGNTIYF. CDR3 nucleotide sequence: TGTGCCAGCTCACCACCGATGACAGGGGTGGGAAACACCATATATTTT.

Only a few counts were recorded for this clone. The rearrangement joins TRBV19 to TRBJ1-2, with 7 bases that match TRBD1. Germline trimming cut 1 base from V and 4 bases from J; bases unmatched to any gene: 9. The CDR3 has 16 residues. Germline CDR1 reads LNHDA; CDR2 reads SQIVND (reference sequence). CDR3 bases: TGTGCCAGTAGTATAGCCCTAACAGGGGTTGGCTATGGCTACACCTTC. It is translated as CASSIALTGVGYGYTF. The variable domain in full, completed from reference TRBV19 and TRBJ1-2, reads DGGITQSPKYLFRKEGQNVTLSCEQNLNHDAMYWYRQDPGQGLRLIYYSQIVNDFQKGDIAEGYSVSREKKESFPLTVTSAQKNPTAFYLCASSIALTGVGYGYTFGSGTRLTVV.

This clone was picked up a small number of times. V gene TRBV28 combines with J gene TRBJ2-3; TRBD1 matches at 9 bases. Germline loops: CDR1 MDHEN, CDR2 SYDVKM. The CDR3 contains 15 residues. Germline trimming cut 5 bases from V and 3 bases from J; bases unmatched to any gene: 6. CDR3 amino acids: CASSKPGQGTDTQYF. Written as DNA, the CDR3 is TGTGCCAGCAGTAAGCCGGGACAGGGTACAGATACGCAGTATTTT.

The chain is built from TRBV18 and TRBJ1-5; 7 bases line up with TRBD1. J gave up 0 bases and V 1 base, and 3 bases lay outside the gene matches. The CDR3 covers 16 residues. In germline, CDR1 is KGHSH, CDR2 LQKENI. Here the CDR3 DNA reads TGTGCCAGCTCACCACAGGGGGCAGGTAGCAATCAGCCCCAGCATTTT. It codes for CASSPQGAGSNQPQHF.

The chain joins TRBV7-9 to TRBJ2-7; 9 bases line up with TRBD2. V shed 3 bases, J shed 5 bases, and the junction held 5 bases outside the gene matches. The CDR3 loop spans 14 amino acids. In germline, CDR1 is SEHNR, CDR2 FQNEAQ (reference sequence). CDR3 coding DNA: TGTGCCAGCAGCTTCGCGGGAGGGTTTAACGAGCAGTACTTC. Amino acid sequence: CASSFAGGFNEQYF.

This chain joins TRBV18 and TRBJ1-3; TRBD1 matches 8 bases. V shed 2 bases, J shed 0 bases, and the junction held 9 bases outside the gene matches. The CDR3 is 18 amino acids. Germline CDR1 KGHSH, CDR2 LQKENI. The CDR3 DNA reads TGTGCCAGCTCACCAGACGTTCTAACAGGGGGCTCTGGAAACACCATATATTTT. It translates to CASSPDVLTGGSGNTIYF.